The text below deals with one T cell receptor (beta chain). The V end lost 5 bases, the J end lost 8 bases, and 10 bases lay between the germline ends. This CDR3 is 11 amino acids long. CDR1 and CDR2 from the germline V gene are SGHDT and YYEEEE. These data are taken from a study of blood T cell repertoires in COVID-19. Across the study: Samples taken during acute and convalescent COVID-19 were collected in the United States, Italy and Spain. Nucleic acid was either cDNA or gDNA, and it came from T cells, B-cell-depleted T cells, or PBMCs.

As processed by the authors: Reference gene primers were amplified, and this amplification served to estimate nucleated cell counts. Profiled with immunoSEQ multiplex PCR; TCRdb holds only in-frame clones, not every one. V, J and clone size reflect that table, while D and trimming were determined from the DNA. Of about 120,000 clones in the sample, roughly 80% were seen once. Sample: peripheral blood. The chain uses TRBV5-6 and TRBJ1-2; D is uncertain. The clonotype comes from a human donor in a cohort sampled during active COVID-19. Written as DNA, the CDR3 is TGTGCCAGCAGACGAAGTCTAGGCTACACCTTC. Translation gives CASRRSLGYTF.